Following are 21 T cell receptor beta chains from one sample sequenced in a study of T-cell memory formation after mild COVID-19. One entry per CDR3 protein results from TCRdb running MiXCR on the 5' RACE reads. This table has hundreds of thousands of distinct CDR3 sequences, 16% appearing once. Sequences were obtained from PBMCs or a T cell subset sorted from them (not recorded which). The receptors were sampled from a man in his late teens or twenties who had mild COVID-19 (a few samples of this study predate the infection). Cell type and time point are not known.

The V call is TRBV7-2, the J call TRBJ1-4, with a tentative D call TRBD1 (6 bases). Trimming took 6 bases from V and 6 from J, leaving 17 bases between them. CDR1 SGHTA and CDR2 FQGNSA come from the germline V gene. The CDR3 has 15 residues. The CDR3 loop reads CASRPHRDGDEKLFF. CDR3 DNA sequence: TGTGCCAGCAGGCCACACAGGGATGGGGATGAAAAACTGTTTTTT.

V and J are TRBV5-4 and TRBJ1-1; 7 positions match TRBD1. Germline V gene sequence: CDR1 SGHNT, CDR2 YYREEE (reference sequence). CDR3 length: 13 amino acids. J gave up 4 bases and V 6 bases, and 6 bases lay outside the gene matches. CDR3 DNA: TGTGCCAGCACCGACAGGGTTATCACTGAAGCTTTCTTT. Protein product: CASTDRVITEAFF.

This clonotype was observed a few times. The rearrangement uses TRBV29-1 and TRBJ2-3, with D possibly matching TRBD1 (6 bases). CDR1 and CDR2 from the germline V gene are SQVTM and ANQGSEA. The CDR3 loop spans 13 amino acids. V gave up 6 bases and J gave up 3 bases, with 13 bases separating them. Here the CDR3 DNA reads TGCAGCGTGCCAGGGGAAAATACAGATACGCAGTATTTT. Protein product: CSVPGENTDTQYF.

This clonotype was counted at least ten times. V usage is TRBV4-3 and J usage is TRBJ2-5; 9 bases agree with TRBD1. The CDR3 spans 14 residues. The germline V gene has CDR1 LGHNA and CDR2 YSLEER. Trimming took 4 bases from V and 4 from J; bases not matched to a gene: 4. CDR3 in DNA: TGCGCCAGCAGCCGGGGACAGGGTATAGAGACCCAGTACTTC. Translated, it gives CASSRGQGIETQYF.

This clonotype was counted a few times. The genes are TRBV6-6 and TRBJ1-1; no clear D gene. Trimming pared 10 bases from V and 1 base from J, leaving 13 bases between. The CDR3 contains 13 residues. Germline CDR1 is MNHNY and CDR2 is SVGAGI (reference sequence). The CDR3 is CATWRAGNTEAFF. The CDR3 DNA reads TGTGCCACCTGGCGTGCAGGGAACACTGAAGCTTTCTTT.

The V call is TRBV5-5, the J call TRBJ2-3, with 9 nucleotides matching TRBD1. V gave up 2 bases and J gave up 5 bases; unmatched junction bases: 6. In germline, CDR1 is SGHKS, CDR2 YYEKEE (reference sequence). The CDR3 runs 15 residues. This chain's CDR3 is CASSFWDREGDTQYF. Here the CDR3 DNA reads TGTGCCAGCAGCTTCTGGGACAGGGAAGGAGATACGCAGTATTTT.

Only a few counts were recorded for this clonotype. V gene TRBV28 combines with J gene TRBJ1-1; 11 bases match TRBD1. The germline CDR1 and CDR2 sequences are MDHEN and SYDVKM. This CDR3 spans 15 amino acids. V gave up 5 bases and J gave up 4 bases; unmatched junction bases: 6. This CDR3 reads CASSAYGTGGTEAFF. CDR3 sequence (DNA): TGTGCCAGCAGTGCCTACGGGACAGGGGGCACTGAAGCTTTCTTT.

This chain uses TRBV7-3 with TRBJ2-5; no definite D call. Trimming stripped 1 base from V and 5 bases from J, with 11 bases between. This CDR3 is built from 14 residues. Germline V gene data show CDR1 as SGHTA and CDR2 as FQGTGA. CDR3 residues: CASSLRANRETQYF. CDR3 sequence (DNA): TGTGCCAGCAGCTTAAGAGCTAACCGGGAGACCCAGTACTTC.

J is TRBJ2-2 and V is TRBV4-1; TRBD1 might be the D (6 bases). V was clipped by 4 bases and J by 2 bases, with 11 bases between them. The CDR3 length is 15 residues. The germline gives CDR1 MGHRA, CDR2 YSYEKL. For the CDR3, the DNA is TGCGCCAGCAGCCCGTTGGACAGAAACACCGGGGAGCTGTTTTTT. It yields the protein CASSPLDRNTGELFF.

Only a few counts were recorded for this clonotype. This rearrangement joins TRBV7-2 to TRBJ2-3; D not certain. The germline V and J ends were trimmed by 4 bases and 4 bases, with 6 bases remaining between them. CDR1 SGHTA and CDR2 FQGNSA come from the germline V gene. CDR3 length equals 12 residues. The DNA of the CDR3 is TGTGCCAGCAGCTCGCTAGCAGATACGCAGTATTTT. It yields the protein CASSSLADTQYF.

The chain has TRBV5-1 and TRBJ2-2, with TRBD1 matching 7 bases. The CDR3 is made up of 15 amino acids. Germline V CDR1 and CDR2: SGHRS, YFSETQ. The V and J ends lost 2 bases and 3 bases, in that order; junction bases with no gene match: 4. The CDR3 spells CASSFDRADTGELFF. The CDR3 nucleotides are TGCGCCAGCAGCTTCGACAGGGCGGACACCGGGGAGCTGTTTTTT.

The chain has TRBV5-1 and TRBJ1-1, with TRBD1 matching over 7 bases. CDR1 is SGHRS and CDR2 is YFSETQ in the germline V gene. J was trimmed by 0 bases and V by 0 bases; bases with no gene match: 5. The CDR3 has 16 amino acids. In DNA form, the CDR3 reads TGCGCCAGCAGCTTGGGTAGGGGGCACTTGAACACTGAAGCTTTCTTT. Protein sequence: CASSLGRGHLNTEAFF.

In this sample, this clonotype turned up a few times. The chain links TRBV5-1 to TRBJ1-2, with 10 bases lining up with TRBD1. This CDR3 has 17 residues. Germline CDR1 is SGHRS and CDR2 is YFSETQ. The V and J ends lost 0 bases and 3 bases, in that order; junction bases with no gene match: 8. The CDR3 sequence is CASSLGHGTGEHYGYTF. The CDR3 bases are TGCGCCAGCAGCTTGGGCCACGGGACAGGGGAACACTATGGCTACACCTTC.

The rearrangement uses TRBV7-8 and TRBJ1-3; possible D gene TRBD1, 5 bases. From germline, CDR1 is SGHVS and CDR2 FQNEAQ. CDR3 length: 14 residues. The V end was cut by 2 bases, the J end by 4 bases, with 9 bases between. CDR3 sequence reads: CASSLYRFGNTIYF. The DNA of the CDR3 is TGTGCCAGCAGCTTATACAGGTTCGGAAACACCATATATTTT.

V usage is TRBV5-5 and J usage is TRBJ2-3, with D possibly being TRBD1 (5 bases). The CDR3 spans 16 residues. Trimming cost V 0 bases and J 6 bases, with 17 bases left between them. CDR1 is SGHKS and CDR2 is YYEKEE in the germline V gene (reference sequence). CDR3 region: CASSLAGQDFADTQYF. The CDR3 bases are TGTGCCAGCAGCTTGGCAGGGCAGGATTTTGCCGATACGCAGTATTTT.

The chain is built from TRBV15 and TRBJ1-4, with 7 bases identical to TRBD1. The CDR3 is made up of 14 amino acids. J was trimmed by 5 bases and V by 1 base; bases with no gene match: 1. Germline loops: CDR1 LNHNV, CDR2 YYDKDF (reference sequence). The CDR3 reads CATSRGQGNEKLFF. CDR3 bases: TGTGCCACCAGCAGAGGACAGGGAAATGAAAAACTGTTTTTT.

Concerning this clonotype: A much larger clone lies a single base off, so this may be a read error. This sequence joins TRBV7-3 and TRBJ1-4; D remains ambiguous. V was cut by 8 bases and J by 7 bases, with 5 bases left in between. The CDR3 is 10 amino acids. Per the germline V gene, CDR1 is SGHTA and CDR2 is FQGTGA. CDR3 coding DNA: TGTGCCAGCGGCGGTGAAAAACTGTTTTTT. Residues: CASGGEKLFF.

This clonotype has a handful of counts. The genes are TRBV7-3 and TRBJ2-2, with 7 nucleotides matching TRBD1. The CDR3 loop spans 14 amino acids. J lost 6 bases, V lost 6 bases, and 7 bases had no gene match. Germline assignment: CDR1 SGHTA and CDR2 FQGTGA. The CDR3 here is CASRGQLEAGELFF. The DNA for the CDR3 is TGTGCCAGCAGGGGACAGCTTGAGGCCGGGGAGCTGTTTTTT.

This clonotype was picked up a small number of times. This chain uses TRBV7-6 with TRBJ2-6; maybe TRBD2 (5 bases). The germline V gene has CDR1 SGHVS and CDR2 FNYEAQ. The CDR3 contains 14 residues. Trimming shortened V by 3 bases and J by 11 bases, and 14 bases separated the two germline ends. In DNA form, the CDR3 reads TGTGCCAGCAGCTTGTGGACGGGGAGCGACGTCCTGACTTTC. Its protein is CASSLWTGSDVLTF.

The V call is TRBV15, the J call TRBJ2-2; D unclear. The V gene lost 8 bases and the J gene lost 5 bases, with 12 bases spanning the gap. The CDR3 is 13 amino acids. The germline V gene has CDR1 LNHNV and CDR2 YYDKDF (reference sequence). The CDR3 spells CATSVKKTGELFF. DNA of the CDR3: TGTGCCACCTCTGTCAAAAAGACCGGGGAGCTGTTTTTT.

This clonotype showed up just a few times. The rearrangement uses TRBV6-5 and TRBJ1-6, with a weak D call TRBD1 (5 bases). Looked up from germline, CDR1 is MNHEY and CDR2 is SVGAGI. V lost 5 bases, J lost 10 bases, and 15 bases lay in between. The CDR3 sequence is 14 residues long. CDR3 in amino acids: CASSQGAVRSPLHF. The CDR3 DNA reads TGTGCCAGCAGTCAGGGAGCAGTTCGCTCACCCCTCCACTTT.